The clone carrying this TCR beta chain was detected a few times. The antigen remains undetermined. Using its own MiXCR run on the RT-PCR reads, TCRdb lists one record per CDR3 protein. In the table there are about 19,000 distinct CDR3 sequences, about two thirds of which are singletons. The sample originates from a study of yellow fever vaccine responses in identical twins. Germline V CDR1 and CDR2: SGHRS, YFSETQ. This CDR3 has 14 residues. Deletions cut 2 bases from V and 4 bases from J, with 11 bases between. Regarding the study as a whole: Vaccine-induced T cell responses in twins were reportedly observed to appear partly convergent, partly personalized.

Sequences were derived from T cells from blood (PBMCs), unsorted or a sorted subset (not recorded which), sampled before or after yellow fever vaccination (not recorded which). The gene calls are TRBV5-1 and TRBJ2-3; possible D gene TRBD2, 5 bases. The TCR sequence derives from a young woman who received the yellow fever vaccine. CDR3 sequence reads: CASSLSGVADTQYF. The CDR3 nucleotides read TGCGCCAGCAGCTTATCCGGGGTAGCAGATACGCAGTATTTT.